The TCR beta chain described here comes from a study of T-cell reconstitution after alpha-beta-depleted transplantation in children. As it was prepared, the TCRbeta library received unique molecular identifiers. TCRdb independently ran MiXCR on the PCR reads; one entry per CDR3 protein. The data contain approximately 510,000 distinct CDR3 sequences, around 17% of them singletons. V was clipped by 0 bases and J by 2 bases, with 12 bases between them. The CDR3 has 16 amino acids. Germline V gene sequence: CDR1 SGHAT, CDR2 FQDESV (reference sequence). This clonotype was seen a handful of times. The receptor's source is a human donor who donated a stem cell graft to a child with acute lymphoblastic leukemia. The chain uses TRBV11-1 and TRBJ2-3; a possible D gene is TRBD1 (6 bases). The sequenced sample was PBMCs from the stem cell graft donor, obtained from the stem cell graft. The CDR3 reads CASSLASTGTTDTQYF. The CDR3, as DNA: TGTGCCAGCAGCTTAGCATCTACAGGGACCACAGATACGCAGTATTTT.